This T cell receptor (beta chain) was retrieved from a study of blood T cell repertoires in COVID-19. On this clone: One end of the junction varies from germline; a read error may be responsible.

TCRdb's copy holds only in-frame clones and misses some; the assay was immunoSEQ multiplex PCR. The sample shows fewer than 150,000 clones, more than 70% of them seen only once. This sequence originates from a human donor in a cohort sampled during active COVID-19. Sequencing was carried out using peripheral blood.

The CDR3 nucleotides are TGTGCCAGCACCTTAACGAGTAGCGTTCAAGAGACCCAGTACTTC. It translates to CASTLTSSVQETQYF. The J gene is TRBJ2-5, the V gene TRBV7-8; D perhaps matches TRBD2 (5 bases). The CDR3 length is 15 residues. Looked up from germline, CDR1 is SGHVS and CDR2 is FQNEAQ.